This T cell receptor beta chain was sequenced for a study of T cells in Graves' hyperthyroidism and ophthalmopathy. This clonotype has at least ten counts. The antigen remains undetermined. Findings and caveats of the study: Onset of ophthalmopathy came a median about 6.5 months after the model predicted it.

The CDR3 has 15 amino acids. The trim removed 5 bases at V and 3 bases at J, leaving 8 bases unmatched. CDR1 and CDR2 from the germline V gene are SGHAT and FQNNGV. TCR beta CDR3 regions were amplified from RNA transcripts. The HTBI primer set served for first-round RT-PCR of the TCR CDR3. TCRdb reprocessed the multiplex PCR reads via MiXCR and lists one record per CDR3 protein. The sample lists over 700,000 distinct CDR3 sequences, about 17% occurring once. Specimen: blood. The genes are TRBV11-2 and TRBJ1-1; 8 bases line up with TRBD1. The clonotype was recovered from a woman aged 50 to 60 with Graves' hyperthyroidism that later progressed to Graves' ophthalmopathy. Here the CDR3 reads CASSPEDRDDTEAFF. For the CDR3, the DNA is TGTGCCAGCAGCCCGGAGGACAGGGATGACACTGAAGCTTTCTTT.